One and the same sample provided the 25 T cell receptor beta chains below, sequenced in a study of cytomegalovirus exposure and HLA in healthy donors. Vbeta (60) and Jbeta (13) primers were used in the PCR. Only in-frame clones appear in the TCRdb table, and some are missing; sequencing was by immunoSEQ multiplex PCR. The table records some 150,000 clones, about three fifths of them present only once. Sequencing used PBMCs. The receptors stem from a woman between 25 and 40 years old in good health and CMV-seropositive.

This clone was found a few times. The chain couples TRBV7-9 to TRBJ1-2; no clear D gene. The CDR3 runs to 16 residues. Germline V CDR1 and CDR2: SEHNR, FQNEAQ (reference sequence). Trimming took 0 bases from V and 4 from J, leaving 15 bases between them. Here the CDR3 reads CASSLAPGGRAYGYTF. CDR3 DNA sequence: TGTGCCAGCAGCTTAGCCCCCGGAGGGCGCGCCTATGGCTACACCTTC.

V usage is TRBV6-5 and J usage is TRBJ1-1; perhaps TRBD1 as D (5 bases). Trimming pared 6 bases from V and 4 bases from J, leaving 15 bases between. The CDR3 is 14 residues long. Germline-derived CDR1 and CDR2 are MNHEY and SVGAGI. The CDR3 nucleotides read TGTGCCAGCAGCCACATTGCGGGGGGCACTGAAGCTTTCTTT. This translates into CASSHIAGGTEAFF.

The chain joins TRBV6-5 to TRBJ2-1; TRBD1 aligns across 7 bases. The V gene's germline CDR1 is MNHEY and CDR2 SVGAGI. V dropped 8 bases and J dropped 8; count of bases not matched to a gene: 9. The CDR3 loop spans 13 amino acids. CDR3 sequence (DNA): TGTGCCAGCGGAGCGACAGGGAACCATGAGCAGTTCTTC. Protein: CASGATGNHEQFF.

This clone was counted a few times. This sequence joins TRBV7-8 and TRBJ2-1; perhaps TRBD1 as D (6 bases). Germline-derived CDR1 and CDR2 are SGHVS and FQNEAQ. The CDR3 contains 15 residues. V was clipped by 4 bases and J by 9 bases, with 19 bases between them. In nucleotides, the CDR3 is TGTGCCAGCAGCTCCCGGGGACAAAGAAAGGGTGAGCAGTTCTTC. Translated: CASSSRGQRKGEQFF.

This clone appeared a few times. This chain links TRBV5-1 with TRBJ1-3; D possibly corresponds to TRBD1 (5 bases). Trimming left V 0 bases short and J 8 bases short, with 12 bases between. Germline values: CDR1 SGHRS, CDR2 YFSETQ. This CDR3 comprises 14 residues. CDR3 protein: CASSLAGIPDTIYF. DNA of the CDR3: TGCGCCAGCAGCTTGGCAGGGATCCCTGACACCATATATTTT.

The rearrangement links TRBV14 to TRBJ1-6; no clear D. Trimming shortened V by 2 bases and J by 10 bases, and 12 bases separated the two germline ends. The CDR3 runs 14 residues. CDR1 SGHDN and CDR2 FVKESK come from the germline V gene. CDR3: CASSQSGKGSPLHF. The CDR3 DNA sequence: TGTGCCAGCAGCCAATCAGGAAAAGGCTCACCCCTCCACTTT.

The V gene is TRBV6-1, the J gene TRBJ1-2; tentatively, D is TRBD1 (6 bases). The V gene lost 11 bases and the J gene lost 4 bases, with 20 bases spanning the gap. The CDR3 extends over 14 amino acids. Germline-derived CDR1 and CDR2 are MNHNS and SASEGT. The CDR3 region is CAGLNRELGYGYTF. CDR3 nucleotides: TGTGCCGGGCTAAACAGGGAATTGGGCTATGGCTACACCTTC.

The chain is built from TRBV27 and TRBJ1-1, with TRBD1 as a possible D gene (6 bases). CDR1 and CDR2 from the germline V gene are MNHEY and SMNVEV (reference sequence). The CDR3 has 15 amino acids. Trimming left V 2 bases short and J 5 bases short, with 15 bases between. The CDR3 region is CASSLSGGPGTEAFF. The CDR3 nucleotides read TGTGCCAGCAGTTTAAGTGGGGGCCCGGGGACTGAAGCTTTCTTT.

The rearrangement uses TRBV29-1 and TRBJ1-2, with 8 bases lining up with TRBD1. The germline CDR1 and CDR2 sequences are SQVTM and ANQGSEA. The trim removed 7 bases at V and 6 bases at J, leaving 7 bases unmatched. This CDR3 has 12 residues. The CDR3 protein is CSALTGGHGYTF. The CDR3 DNA reads TGCAGCGCCCTAACAGGGGGTCATGGCTACACCTTC.

V gene TRBV5-6 combines with J gene TRBJ2-7, with a weak D call TRBD2 (6 bases). This CDR3 contains 15 residues. The V end was cut by 4 bases, the J end by 3 bases, with 17 bases between. The germline CDR1 and CDR2 sequences are SGHDT and YYEEEE. The CDR3 spells CASSQGAGSYYEQYF. Here the CDR3 DNA reads TGTGCCAGCAGCCAGGGAGCGGGCTCGTACTACGAGCAGTACTTC.

This chain links TRBV5-1 with TRBJ2-1; a possible D gene is TRBD2 (5 bases). This CDR3 spans 15 amino acids. Trimming stripped 3 bases from V and 2 bases from J, with 12 bases between. From germline, CDR1 is SGHRS and CDR2 YFSETQ. For the CDR3, the DNA is TGCGCCAGCAGCTCCGTCGCGGGCCCCTACAATGAGCAGTTCTTC. It specifies CASSSVAGPYNEQFF.

This clone has a handful of counts. The chain couples TRBV6-5 to TRBJ1-1, with D hard to call. Trimming stripped 5 bases from V and 1 base from J, with 8 bases between. Germline V gene lookup returns CDR1 MNHEY and CDR2 SVGAGI. This CDR3 is 13 amino acids long. CDR3 in DNA: TGTGCCAGCAGTCTTCGAGAGAACACTGAAGCTTTCTTT. This translates into CASSLRENTEAFF.

The V gene is TRBV6-5, the J gene TRBJ2-1, with 15 bases identical to TRBD2. This CDR3 is built from 16 residues. V shed 2 bases and J 9 bases; nucleotides not matched to a gene: 5. Germline assignment: CDR1 MNHEY and CDR2 SVGAGI. Here the CDR3 reads CASSYLGTSGRTEQFF. DNA of the CDR3: TGTGCCAGCAGTTACCTCGGGACTAGCGGGAGGACTGAGCAGTTCTTC.

This clone was counted only a few times. This sequence joins TRBV5-1 and TRBJ2-1; D is perhaps TRBD1 (6 bases). V was pared by 3 bases and J by 6 bases, with 19 bases between. The CDR3 is 16 amino acids. Germline V lookup: CDR1 SGHRS, CDR2 YFSETQ. CDR3 bases: TGCGCCAGCAGCTATACTCTCCAGGGGACCACCAATGAGCAGTTCTTC. Encoded protein: CASSYTLQGTTNEQFF.

This clone was detected only once. This rearrangement joins TRBV5-5 to TRBJ1-5; 9 bases are shared with TRBD1. Losses at the gene ends were 4 bases for V and 0 bases for J; bases not matched to a gene: 11. CDR1 SGHKS and CDR2 YYEKEE come from the germline V gene (reference sequence). The CDR3 covers 18 residues. DNA for the CDR3: TGTGCCAGCAGCCTCCGGACAGGGGCGGGAGATAGCAATCAGCCCCAGCATTTT. It yields the protein CASSLRTGAGDSNQPQHF.

This clone was detected only a few times. V is TRBV5-1 and J is TRBJ1-1; no clear D. Per the germline V gene, CDR1 is SGHRS and CDR2 is YFSETQ. V lost 0 bases to trimming and J lost 7 bases, with 10 bases between them. The CDR3 totals 13 residues. In nucleotides, the CDR3 is TGCGCCAGCAGCTTGGGAGGCCGCCTTGAAGCTTTCTTT. As protein: CASSLGGRLEAFF.

With regard to this clone: At one end, the junction sequence differs from germline, possibly due to a read error. J is TRBJ1-5 and V is TRBV6-5; D might be TRBD1 (5 bases). CDR3 length: 15 amino acids. CDR1 is MNHEY, CDR2 SVGAGI, per germline. CDR3 sequence reads: CASSYQGGSSQPQHF. The CDR3 DNA is TGTGCCAGCAGTTACCAGGGTGGTAGCAGTCAGCCCCAGCATTTT.

CDR3 region: CASSSGGPGEQYF. The DNA for the CDR3 is TGCGCCAGCAGCTCGGGGGGTCCTGGGGAGCAGTACTTC. The V call is TRBV5-1, the J call TRBJ2-7, with 7 bases matching TRBD2. CDR1 SGHRS and CDR2 YFSETQ come from the germline V gene. Germline trimming cut 3 bases from V and 7 bases from J; bases unmatched to any gene: 7. There are 13 residues in the CDR3.

This sequence joins TRBV19 and TRBJ1-5; perhaps TRBD1 as D (5 bases). Trimming took off 4 bases at V and 5 bases at J, with 12 bases between the two ends. From germline, CDR1 is LNHDA and CDR2 SQIVND (reference sequence). This CDR3 has 14 amino acids. CDR3 protein: CASSTFREDQPQHF. In nucleotides, the CDR3 is TGTGCCAGTAGTACTTTCAGGGAGGATCAGCCCCAGCATTTT.

V and J are TRBV7-8 and TRBJ2-1; the match to TRBD2 covers 10 bases. CDR3 length: 14 residues. Germline values: CDR1 SGHVS, CDR2 FQNEAQ. The ends lost 0 bases at V and 9 bases at J; junction bases unmatched: 2. This chain's CDR3 is CASSLARTSGEQFF. The CDR3 region has the DNA TGTGCCAGCAGCTTAGCACGGACTAGCGGTGAGCAGTTCTTC. The whole variable domain, filled in from reference TRBV7-8 and TRBJ2-1, reads GAGVSQSPRYKVAKRGQDVALRCDPISGHVSLFWYQQALGQGPEFLTYFQNEAQLDKSGLPSDRFFAERPEGSVSTLKIQRTQQEDSAVYLCASSLARTSGEQFFGPGTRLTVL.

This clone was recorded a few times. This rearrangement joins TRBV11-2 to TRBJ1-4, with no clear D. Per the germline V gene, CDR1 is SGHAT and CDR2 is FQNNGV. There are 16 residues in the CDR3. The germline V and J ends were trimmed by 0 bases and 7 bases, with 15 bases remaining between them. The DNA for the CDR3 is TGTGCCAGCAGCTTAGATCCTAGGAGGGTTGGTGAAAAACTGTTTTTT. Translation: CASSLDPRRVGEKLFF. The complete variable domain, with remaining parts taken from reference TRBV11-2 and TRBJ1-4, reads EAGVAQSPRYKIIEKRQSVAFWCNPISGHATLYWYQQILGQGPKLLIQFQNNGVVDDSQLPKDRFSAERLKGVDSTLKIQPAKLEDSAVYLCASSLDPRRVGEKLFFGSGTQLSVL.

The chain couples TRBV30 to TRBJ2-7, with D perhaps matching TRBD2 (6 bases). Germline V gene sequence: CDR1 GTSNPN, CDR2 SVGIG (reference sequence). Trimming cost V 4 bases and J 10 bases, with 20 bases left between them. CDR3 length: 13 amino acids. The CDR3 sequence is CAWKGDSHTEQYF. The CDR3, as DNA: TGTGCCTGGAAAGGGGACTCTCACACTGAACAGTACTTC.

This clone was recorded a few times. V gene TRBV7-2 combines with J gene TRBJ1-1; D gene ambiguous. V was clipped by 5 bases and J by 5 bases, with 12 bases between them. CDR3 length equals 13 residues. The germline V gene encodes CDR1 SGHTA and CDR2 FQGNSA. The CDR3 DNA reads TGTGCCAGCAGCCTCCAAACGAGGACTGAAGCTTTCTTT. Amino acid sequence: CASSLQTRTEAFF.

This clone was counted many times. V and J are TRBV6-1 and TRBJ1-6; tentatively, D is TRBD1 (5 bases). Trimming left V 3 bases short and J 6 bases short, with 12 bases between. This CDR3 region has 15 residues. The germline CDR1 and CDR2 sequences are MNHNS and SASEGT. For the CDR3, the DNA is TGTGCCAGCAGTGAGAGCATGGGGGGTAATTCACCCCTCCACTTT. Translating it yields CASSESMGGNSPLHF.

The CDR3 reads CASSSRQVPYEQYF. The CDR3 DNA sequence: TGTGCCAGCAGCTCTCGACAGGTGCCCTACGAGCAGTACTTC. The chain couples TRBV7-2 to TRBJ2-7, with D perhaps matching TRBD1 (6 bases). V lost 4 bases, J lost 2 bases, and 12 bases lay in between. The length of the CDR3 is 14 residues. Germline V CDR1 and CDR2: SGHTA, FQGNSA.